This T cell receptor (beta chain) was captured in a study of blood T cell repertoires in COVID-19. Study background: Sites in the United States, Italy and Spain provided acute and convalescent COVID-19 samples. T cells, B-cell-depleted T cells, or PBMCs provided the cDNA or gDNA that served as material.

The germline CDR1 and CDR2 sequences are SGHDN and FVKESK. V lost 7 bases, J lost 1 base, and 3 bases stayed unmatched. There are 13 residues in the CDR3. How the authors handled the data: Amplified reference gene primers provided the basis for estimating nucleated cell counts. The repertoire was sequenced with immunoSEQ multiplex PCR; TCRdb's copy has only in-frame clones and lacks some. The V and J calls and the clone size are those of that table, but D and trimming were determined from the DNA. The table records about 230,000 clones, 86% of them present only once. Seattle patient enrollment occurred during active infection, with longitudinal follow-up thereafter.

The chain recombines TRBV14 with TRBJ1-1; TRBD1 agrees at 7 bases. The sample comprised peripheral blood. The TCR sequence derives from a man aged 50 to 59 with COVID-19, enrolled during active disease. CDR3 region: CASKQGRNTEAFF. CDR3 sequence (DNA): TGTGCCAGCAAACAGGGGAGGAACACTGAAGCTTTCTTT. The full variable domain, in which reference TRBV14 and TRBJ1-1 provide the parts outside the CDR3, is EAGVTQFPSHSVIEKGQTVTLRCDPISGHDNLYWYRRVMGKEIKFLLHFVKESKQDESGMPNNRFLAERTGGTYSTLKVQPAELEDSGVYFCASKQGRNTEAFFGQGTRLTVV.